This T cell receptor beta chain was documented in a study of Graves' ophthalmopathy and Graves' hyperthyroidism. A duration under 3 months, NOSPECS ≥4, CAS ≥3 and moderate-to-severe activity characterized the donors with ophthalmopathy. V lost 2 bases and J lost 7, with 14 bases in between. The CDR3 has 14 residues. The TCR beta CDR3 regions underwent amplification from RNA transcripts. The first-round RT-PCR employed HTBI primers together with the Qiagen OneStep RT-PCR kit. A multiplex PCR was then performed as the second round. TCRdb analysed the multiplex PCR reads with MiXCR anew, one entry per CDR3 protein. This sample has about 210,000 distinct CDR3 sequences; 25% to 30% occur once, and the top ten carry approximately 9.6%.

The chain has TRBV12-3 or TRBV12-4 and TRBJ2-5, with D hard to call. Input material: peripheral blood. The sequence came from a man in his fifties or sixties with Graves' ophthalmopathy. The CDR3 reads CASSLSHLSGTQYF. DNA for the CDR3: TGTGCCAGCAGTTTAAGTCACCTTTCGGGGACCCAGTACTTC.